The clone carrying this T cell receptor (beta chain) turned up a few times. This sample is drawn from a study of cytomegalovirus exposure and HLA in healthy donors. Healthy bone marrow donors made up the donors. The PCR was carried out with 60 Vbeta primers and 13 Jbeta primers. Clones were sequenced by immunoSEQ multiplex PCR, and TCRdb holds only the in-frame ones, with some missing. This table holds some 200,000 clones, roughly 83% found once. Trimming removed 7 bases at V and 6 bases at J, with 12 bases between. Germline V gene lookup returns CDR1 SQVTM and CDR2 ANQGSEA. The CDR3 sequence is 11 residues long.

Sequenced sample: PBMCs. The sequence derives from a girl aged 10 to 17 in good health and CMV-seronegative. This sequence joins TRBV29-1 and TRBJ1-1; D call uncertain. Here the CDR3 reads CSAERSAEAFF. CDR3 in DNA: TGCAGCGCGGAACGGAGCGCTGAAGCTTTCTTT.